The 27 T cell receptor beta chains reported below all come from one sample, sequenced in a study of blood T cells in healthy people across ages. Sample-barcoded 5' priming and a J-beta primer mix drove a second PCR of about 6 to 12 cycles. TCRdb reprocessed the 5' RACE reads via MiXCR and lists one record per CDR3 protein. Of roughly 1,700,000 distinct CDR3 sequences listed, 25% to 30% are singletons. Sequencing input: blood. These receptors were taken from a woman in her 30s in good health.

This clonotype was counted between two and nine times. The chain recombines TRBV5-1 with TRBJ2-2, with TRBD1 identical over 9 bases. Germline CDR1 SGHRS, CDR2 YFSETQ. CDR3 size: 15 residues. V shed 3 bases and J 6 bases; nucleotides not matched to a gene: 6. The CDR3 here is CASSSGQGAPGELFF. CDR3 nucleotides: TGCGCCAGCAGCTCGGGACAGGGCGCCCCCGGGGAGCTGTTTTTT.

The chain couples TRBV7-6 to TRBJ1-3; D gene uncertain. V was clipped by 0 bases and J by 0 bases, with 9 bases between them. CDR3 length: 16 residues. CDR1 is SGHVS, CDR2 FNYEAQ, per germline. CDR3 sequence (DNA): TGTGCCAGCAGCTTAGCTGCTGTTCACTCTGGAAACACCATATATTTT. Its translation: CASSLAAVHSGNTIYF.

In this sample, this clonotype turned up many times. This chain joins TRBV7-6 and TRBJ2-5, with TRBD1 as a possible D gene (5 bases). The V end lost 3 bases, the J end lost 5 bases, and 13 bases lay between the germline ends. Per the germline V gene, CDR1 is SGHVS and CDR2 is FNYEAQ. The CDR3 consists of 14 residues. This CDR3 is CASSFNQGGETQYF. The CDR3 coding sequence is TGTGCCAGCAGCTTCAACCAGGGTGGGGAGACCCAGTACTTC.

The J gene is TRBJ2-1, the V gene TRBV7-9, with unresolved D. Germline V lookup: CDR1 SEHNR, CDR2 FQNEAQ (reference sequence). This CDR3 region has 14 residues. The germline V and J ends were trimmed by 9 bases and 0 bases, with 12 bases remaining between them. The CDR3 region is CASLAFSSYNEQFF. The CDR3 coding sequence is TGTGCCAGTCTCGCCTTTAGCTCCTACAATGAGCAGTTCTTC.

V gene TRBV30 combines with J gene TRBJ2-4, with a tentative D call TRBD1 (5 bases). The CDR3 spans 13 residues. The V gene's germline CDR1 is GTSNPN and CDR2 SVGIG (reference sequence). With 0 bases removed from V and 7 bases from J, the gap between germline ends came to 10 bases. The CDR3 nucleotides read TGTGCCTGGAGTGTAGGCGCAGGGAACATTCAGTACTTC. This sequence encodes CAWSVGAGNIQYF.

There are a few counts of this clonotype. The V gene is TRBV6-6, the J gene TRBJ2-5, with a tentative D call TRBD1 (5 bases). The CDR3 totals 14 residues. Trimming removed 7 bases at V and 2 bases at J, with 14 bases between. The germline V gene has CDR1 MNHNY and CDR2 SVGAGI (reference sequence). The CDR3 DNA reads TGTGCCAGCACCAACGGGCAGGGACAAGAGACCCAGTACTTC. Its translation is CASTNGQGQETQYF.

The chain is built from TRBV27 and TRBJ2-6; D possibly uses TRBD1 or TRBD2 (6 bases each). Trimming cost V 2 bases and J 4 bases, with 15 bases left between them. Germline CDR1 is MNHEY and CDR2 is SMNVEV (reference sequence). The CDR3 is 17 residues long. Here the CDR3 reads CASSLRDRGPGANVLTF. The CDR3 coding sequence is TGTGCCAGCAGTTTACGTGACCGGGGGCCCGGGGCCAACGTCCTGACTTTC.

The genes are TRBV5-1 and TRBJ2-3; 9 bases agree with TRBD2. The V gene end was trimmed by 0 bases and the J gene end by 4 bases; junction bases not matched to a gene: 3. Germline V CDR1 and CDR2: SGHRS, YFSETQ. This CDR3 is built from 15 residues. The CDR3 is CASSLVSGRPDTQYF. CDR3 nucleotides: TGCGCCAGCAGCTTGGTTAGCGGGAGACCAGATACGCAGTATTTT.

The chain recombines TRBV3-1 with TRBJ1-6, with unresolved D. CDR1 and CDR2 (germline): LGHDT, YNNKEL (reference sequence). The V end was cut by 4 bases, the J end by 10 bases, with 11 bases between. CDR3 length: 13 residues. The CDR3 DNA reads TGTGCCAGCAGCCCCCCCCTCGGATCACCCCTCCACTTT. Its protein is CASSPPLGSPLHF.

The chain has TRBV7-8 and TRBJ1-1; D unresolved. V lost 1 base and J 4 bases, leaving 13 bases between the germline ends. The CDR3 has 15 amino acids. The V gene's germline CDR1 is SGHVS and CDR2 FQNEAQ. CDR3 loop: CASSLVRAEITEAFF. CDR3 bases: TGTGCCAGCAGCTTAGTCCGAGCGGAGATCACTGAAGCTTTCTTT.

This clonotype was seen only a few times. This chain links TRBV7-2 with TRBJ2-1, with D possibly being TRBD2 (6 bases). Germline CDR1 is SGHTA and CDR2 is FQGNSA. Trimming took 1 base from V and 6 from J, leaving 13 bases between them. This CDR3 region has 15 residues. CDR3 region: CASSLGDSGVNEQFF. The CDR3 DNA sequence: TGTGCCAGCAGCTTAGGGGATAGCGGAGTCAATGAGCAGTTCTTC. Combining the CDR3 with reference TRBV7-2 and TRBJ2-1 gives the whole variable domain GAGVSQSPSNKVTEKGKDVELRCDPISGHTALYWYRQSLGQGLEFLIYFQGNSAPDKSGLPSDRFSAERTGGSVSTLTIQRTQQEDSAVYLCASSLGDSGVNEQFFGPGTRLTVL.

On this clonotype: A much larger clone sits a single nucleotide away, making a read error possible. This chain uses TRBV29-1 with TRBJ2-1, with D hard to call. V was pared by 0 bases and J by 14 bases, with 11 bases between. Germline CDR1 is SQVTM and CDR2 is ANQGSEA. The CDR3 is made up of 11 amino acids. The CDR3 sequence: CSVEDNGIKFF. The CDR3 DNA reads as TGCAGCGTTGAAGATAATGGGATTAAGTTCTTC.

This chain connects TRBV12-3 or TRBV12-4 to TRBJ2-1; D could derive from TRBD1 or TRBD2 (5 bases each). V gave up 6 bases and J gave up 7 bases, with 19 bases separating them. The CDR3 contains 15 residues. In nucleotides, the CDR3 is TGTGCCAGCAGCCCTTTTAGGGGCCCGGGGAATGAGCAGTTCTTC. This codes for CASSPFRGPGNEQFF.

The CDR3 nucleotides are TGCAGTGCTCCCTACCCTGGGGCCAACGTCCTGACTTTC. Protein product: CSAPYPGANVLTF. This sequence joins TRBV20-1 and TRBJ2-6; no definite D call. Per the germline V gene, CDR1 is DFQATT and CDR2 is SNEGSKA (reference sequence). The CDR3 runs 13 residues. V gave up 5 bases and J gave up 2 bases, with 7 bases separating them.

Note on this clonotype: Being one base from a much bigger clone, this may be a read error. This rearrangement joins TRBV20-1 to TRBJ2-1; no definite D call. Matching the DNA end better, TRBJ2-7 makes the J call doubtful. The CDR3 spans 13 residues. CDR1 and CDR2 from the germline V gene are DFQATT and SNEGSKA (reference sequence). The CDR3 here is CSAPTPSANEQYF. CDR3 DNA: TGCAGTGCTCCGACCCCGTCGGCCAATGAGCAGTACTTC.

The chain combines TRBV9 with TRBJ1-2; a possible D gene is TRBD1 (5 bases). Trimming removed 0 bases at V and 7 bases at J, with 13 bases between. Per germline, CDR1 SGDLS and CDR2 YYNGEE. CDR3 length: 14 residues. CDR3: CASSVDPGRIGYTF. The CDR3 nucleotides read TGTGCCAGCAGCGTAGACCCGGGACGGATTGGCTACACCTTC.

This chain connects TRBV14 to TRBJ1-3; a weak D match, TRBD1 (6 bases). The germline V and J ends were trimmed by 3 bases and 4 bases, with 16 bases remaining between them. The CDR3 runs to 16 residues. From germline, CDR1 is SGHDN and CDR2 FVKESK. CDR3 nucleotides: TGTGCCAGCAGCCAGCTGCGGGGGGCCGAAGGAAACACCATATATTTT. This codes for CASSQLRGAEGNTIYF.

This clonotype occurred a few times. V gene TRBV16 combines with J gene TRBJ1-2, with 9 bases aligning to TRBD1. Trimming cost V 2 bases and J 6 bases; bases outside gene matches: 10. Germline V gene sequence: CDR1 KGHSY, CDR2 FQNENV. The CDR3 loop spans 16 amino acids. The CDR3 loop is CASSQIRTGDMNGYTF. The CDR3 nucleotides read TGTGCCAGCAGCCAAATCAGGACAGGGGATATGAATGGCTACACCTTC.

This sequence joins TRBV7-9 and TRBJ2-3; D ambiguous. The CDR3 loop spans 15 amino acids. The V and J ends lost 5 bases and 2 bases respectively, with 14 bases between them. Germline CDR1 SEHNR, CDR2 FQNEAQ (reference sequence). The CDR3 bases are TGTGCCAGCAGCCTCCTCATCCGTCCCACAGATACGCAGTATTTT. This codes for CASSLLIRPTDTQYF.

The chain carries TRBV7-2 and TRBJ2-1, with D possibly TRBD2 on 6 matching bases. The CDR3 contains 16 residues. Deletions cut 4 bases from V and 2 bases from J, with 15 bases between. CDR1 and CDR2 (germline): SGHTA, FQGNSA. Here the CDR3 DNA reads TGTGCCAGCAGCTCCCCGGAGGGAGGACCCTACAATGAGCAGTTCTTC. Amino acids: CASSSPEGGPYNEQFF.

The gene calls are TRBV7-2 and TRBJ1-1; D call uncertain. Germline CDR1 is SGHTA and CDR2 is FQGNSA. The germline V and J ends were trimmed by 1 base and 5 bases, with 8 bases remaining between them. The CDR3 has 13 amino acids. The CDR3 region has the DNA TGTGCCAGCAGCTTAGGTAGGAGAACTGAAGCTTTCTTT. It encodes CASSLGRRTEAFF.

This clonotype occurred a few times. This chain uses TRBV6-5 with TRBJ2-1; 7 nucleotides align to TRBD2. The CDR3 has 16 amino acids. Trimming cost V 6 bases and J 2 bases; bases outside gene matches: 10. Germline loops: CDR1 MNHEY, CDR2 SVGAGI. The CDR3 DNA is TGTGCCAGCAGCCGGACAACCAGCGGGGCCTACAATGAGCAGTTCTTC. It translates to CASSRTTSGAYNEQFF.

This rearrangement joins TRBV3-1 to TRBJ1-2; 10 bases are a match to TRBD1. This CDR3 has 16 amino acids. Losses at the gene ends were 4 bases for V and 4 bases for J; bases not matched to a gene: 9. Germline lookup yields CDR1 LGHDT and CDR2 YNNKEL (reference sequence). CDR3 amino acids: CASSPPGQGTSYGYTF. In DNA, the CDR3 is TGTGCCAGCAGCCCGCCGGGACAGGGGACGAGCTATGGCTACACCTTC. The full variable domain, with the rest looked up from reference TRBV3-1 and TRBJ1-2, is DTAVSQTPKYLVTQMGNDKSIKCEQNLGHDTMYWYKQDSKKFLKIMFSYNNKELIINETVPNRFSPKSPDKAHLNLHINSLELGDSAVYFCASSPPGQGTSYGYTFGSGTRLTVV.

This clonotype was detected ten times or more. The V call is TRBV6-5, the J call TRBJ2-4; the match to TRBD1 covers 7 bases. V was clipped by 8 bases and J by 6 bases; unmatched bases: 10. This CDR3 comprises 14 residues. Germline V gene sequence: CDR1 MNHEY, CDR2 SVGAGI. The chain's CDR3 is CASRIRQGTNIQYF. The CDR3, as DNA: TGTGCCAGCCGCATTCGACAGGGAACAAACATTCAGTACTTC.

There are a few counts of this clonotype. This chain joins TRBV21-1 and TRBJ2-3. TRBV21-1 is given as a pseudogene. CDR3 size: 13 residues. The CDR3, as DNA: TGTGCCAGCCACGGCATAAGCACAGATACGCAGTATTTT. It yields the protein CASHGISTDTQYF.

The rearrangement uses TRBV7-8 and TRBJ1-5; 8 bases agree with TRBD1. This CDR3 is built from 16 residues. The trim removed 1 base at V and 6 bases at J, leaving 8 bases unmatched. Germline V CDR1 and CDR2: SGHVS, FQNEAQ. CDR3 sequence reads: CASSLGTQGAGQPQHF. CDR3 bases: TGTGCCAGCAGCTTAGGGACCCAGGGGGCGGGTCAGCCCCAGCATTTT.

The CDR3 is CASSQTVFLAGNRDTQYF. In nucleotides, the CDR3 is TGTGCCAGCAGCCAGACAGTTTTCCTAGCGGGTAATCGAGATACGCAGTATTTT. The chain combines TRBV7-9 with TRBJ2-3, with 8 bases identical to TRBD2. CDR1 and CDR2 (germline): SEHNR, FQNEAQ (reference sequence). CDR3 length equals 18 residues. The trim removed 5 bases at V and 5 bases at J, leaving 18 bases unmatched.